This T cell receptor beta chain was identified in a study of T cells in tumors after PD-1 blockade. Study at large: Some patients also took daily vismodegib 150 mg during anti-PD-1 treatment.

Repertoires were generated with immunoSEQ multiplex PCR, while TCRdb's copy carries only in-frame clones and drops some. In the table there are about 14,000 clones, around 68% of which are singletons. Germline CDR1 LNHDA, CDR2 SQIVND (reference sequence). The V end was cut by 3 bases, the J end by 2 bases, with 16 bases between. The CDR3 is 16 residues long. The source was tumor tissue, collected after anti-PD-1 treatment. The TCR sequence derives from a human donor with cutaneous squamous cell carcinoma. This sequence joins TRBV19 and TRBJ1-2; D is ambiguous. CDR3 protein: CASSIGRGLSNYGYTF. In nucleotides, the CDR3 is TGTGCCAGTAGTATTGGGAGAGGACTCTCAAACTATGGCTACACCTTC.